The present TCR beta chain was sequenced within a study of shared clonotypes between healthy human individuals. General study points: In this cohort, only blood was sampled, and tissue repertoires likely differ.

Comment on this clone: Antigen: not known.

Every immunoSEQ plate was one replicate of a subset's evenly spread DNA. The repertoire was sequenced with immunoSEQ multiplex PCR; TCRdb's copy has only in-frame clones and lacks some. The sample contains 2 million to 2.5 million clones, 90% to 96% of which appear only once. V was pared by 7 bases and J by 1 base, with 16 bases between. The germline gives CDR1 SGHTS, CDR2 YDEGEE. The CDR3 has 15 residues. The sample consisted of naive CD4+ T cells sorted from blood. Specified subset: CD45RA+ positively selected. This clonotype originated in a man aged 18 to 35 in good health. The rearrangement joins TRBV5-8 to TRBJ2-3; no firm D call. Here the CDR3 DNA reads TGTGCCAGCGGCCCGGACCAATACGGCACAGATACGCAGTATTTT. Residues: CASGPDQYGTDTQYF.